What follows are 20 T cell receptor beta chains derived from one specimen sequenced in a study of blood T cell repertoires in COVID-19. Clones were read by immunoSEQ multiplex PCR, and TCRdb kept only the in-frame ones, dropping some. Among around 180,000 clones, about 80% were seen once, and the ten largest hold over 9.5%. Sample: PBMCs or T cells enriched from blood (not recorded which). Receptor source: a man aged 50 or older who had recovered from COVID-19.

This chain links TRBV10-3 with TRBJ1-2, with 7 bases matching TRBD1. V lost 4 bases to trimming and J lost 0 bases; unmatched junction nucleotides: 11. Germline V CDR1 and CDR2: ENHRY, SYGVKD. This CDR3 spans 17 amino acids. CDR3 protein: CAISGGSKTGTNYGYTF. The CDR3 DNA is TGTGCCATCAGTGGCGGGTCGAAGACAGGGACTAACTATGGCTACACCTTC.

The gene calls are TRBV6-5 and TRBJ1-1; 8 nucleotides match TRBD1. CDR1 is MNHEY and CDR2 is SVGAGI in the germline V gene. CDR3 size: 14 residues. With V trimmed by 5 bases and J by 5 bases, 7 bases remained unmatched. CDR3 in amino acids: CASSTTGGWTEAFF. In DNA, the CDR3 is TGTGCCAGCAGTACTACAGGGGGATGGACTGAAGCTTTCTTT.

The CDR3 DNA follows: TGCGCCAGCAGCTTTTTCACGGGGAATGAGCAGTTCTTC. Its protein is CASSFFTGNEQFF. J is TRBJ2-1 and V is TRBV5-1; D is perhaps TRBD2 (5 bases). This CDR3 region has 13 residues. Germline V gene data show CDR1 as SGHRS and CDR2 as YFSETQ. Trimming took 2 bases from V and 7 from J, leaving 10 bases between them.

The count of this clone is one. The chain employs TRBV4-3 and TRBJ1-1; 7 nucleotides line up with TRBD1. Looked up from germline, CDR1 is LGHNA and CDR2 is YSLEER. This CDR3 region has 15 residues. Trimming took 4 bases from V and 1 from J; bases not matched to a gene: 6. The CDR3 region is CASSLRQGGNTEAFF. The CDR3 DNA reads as TGCGCCAGCAGCCTCCGACAGGGCGGGAACACTGAAGCTTTCTTT.

CDR3 residues: CASSPRARMNTEAFF. CDR3 sequence (DNA): TGTGCCAGCAGCCCGAGGGCCCGTATGAACACTGAAGCTTTCTTT. V and J are TRBV5-4 and TRBJ1-1, with D unresolved. V lost 4 bases and J 0 bases, leaving 13 bases between the germline ends. The CDR3 contains 15 residues. Germline V gives CDR1 SGHNT, CDR2 YYREEE (reference sequence).

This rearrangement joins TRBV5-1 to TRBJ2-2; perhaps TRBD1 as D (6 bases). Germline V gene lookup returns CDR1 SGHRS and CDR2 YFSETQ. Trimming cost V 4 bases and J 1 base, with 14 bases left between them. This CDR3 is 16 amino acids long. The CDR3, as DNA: TGCGCCAGCAGCGAAGGGGGACCCCAGAACACCGGGGAGCTGTTTTTT. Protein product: CASSEGGPQNTGELFF.

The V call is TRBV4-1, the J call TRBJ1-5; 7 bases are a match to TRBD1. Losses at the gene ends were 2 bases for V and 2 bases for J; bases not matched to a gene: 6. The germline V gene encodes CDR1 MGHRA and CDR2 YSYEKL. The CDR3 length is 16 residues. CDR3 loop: CASSQTDRVRNQPQHF. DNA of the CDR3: TGCGCCAGCAGCCAAACTGACAGGGTACGCAATCAGCCCCAGCATTTT.

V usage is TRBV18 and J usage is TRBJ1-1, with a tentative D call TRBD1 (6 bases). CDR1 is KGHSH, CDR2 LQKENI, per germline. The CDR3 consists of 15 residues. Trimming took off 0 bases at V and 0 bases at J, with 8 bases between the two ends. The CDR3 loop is CASSPPRGLNTEAFF. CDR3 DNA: TGTGCCAGCTCACCACCGCGGGGGCTGAACACTGAAGCTTTCTTT.

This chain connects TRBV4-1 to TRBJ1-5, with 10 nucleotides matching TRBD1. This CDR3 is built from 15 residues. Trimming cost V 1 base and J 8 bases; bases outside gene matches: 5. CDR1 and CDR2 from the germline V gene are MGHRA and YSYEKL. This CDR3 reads CASSQGQGAREPQHF. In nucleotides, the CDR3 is TGCGCCAGCAGCCAAGGACAGGGGGCGAGGGAGCCCCAGCATTTT.

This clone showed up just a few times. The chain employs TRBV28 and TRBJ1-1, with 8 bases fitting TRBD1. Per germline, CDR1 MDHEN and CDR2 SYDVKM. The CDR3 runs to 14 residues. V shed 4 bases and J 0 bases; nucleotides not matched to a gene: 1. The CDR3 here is CASSSQGVNTEAFF. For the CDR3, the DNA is TGTGCCAGCAGTTCACAGGGGGTGAACACTGAAGCTTTCTTT.

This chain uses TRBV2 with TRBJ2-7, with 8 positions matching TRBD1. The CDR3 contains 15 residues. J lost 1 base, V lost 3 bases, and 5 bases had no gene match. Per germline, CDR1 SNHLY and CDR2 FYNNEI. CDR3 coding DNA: TGTGCCAGCAGTGATGGGACAGGAGGGTCCTACGAGCAGTACTTC. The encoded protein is CASSDGTGGSYEQYF.

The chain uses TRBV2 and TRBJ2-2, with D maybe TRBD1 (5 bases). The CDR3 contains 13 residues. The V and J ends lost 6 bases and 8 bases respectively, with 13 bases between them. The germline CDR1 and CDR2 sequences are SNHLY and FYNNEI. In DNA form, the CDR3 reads TGTGCCAGCAGGGACAACCCCTTAGGGGAGCTGTTTTTT. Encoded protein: CASRDNPLGELFF.

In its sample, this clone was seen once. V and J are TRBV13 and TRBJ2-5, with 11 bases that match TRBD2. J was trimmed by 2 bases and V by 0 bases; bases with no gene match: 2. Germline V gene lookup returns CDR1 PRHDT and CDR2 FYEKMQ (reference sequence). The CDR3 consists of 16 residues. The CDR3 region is CASSLGTSGVQETQYF. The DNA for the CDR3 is TGTGCCAGCAGCTTAGGGACTAGCGGGGTTCAAGAGACCCAGTACTTC.

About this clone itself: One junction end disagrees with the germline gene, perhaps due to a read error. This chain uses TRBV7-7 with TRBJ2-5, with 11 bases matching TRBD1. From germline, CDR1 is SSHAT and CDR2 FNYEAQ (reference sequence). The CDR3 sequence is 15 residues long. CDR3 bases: TGTGCTAGCAGCCTTGGACAGGGGGCAGGAGAGACCCAGTACTTC. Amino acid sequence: CASSLGQGAGETQYF.

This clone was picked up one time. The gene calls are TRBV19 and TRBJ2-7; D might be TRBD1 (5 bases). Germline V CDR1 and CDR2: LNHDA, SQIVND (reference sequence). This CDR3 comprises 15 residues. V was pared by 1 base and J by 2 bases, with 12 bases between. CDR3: CASSIVQGGAYEQYF. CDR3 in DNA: TGTGCCAGTAGTATAGTGCAGGGTGGAGCCTACGAGCAGTACTTC.

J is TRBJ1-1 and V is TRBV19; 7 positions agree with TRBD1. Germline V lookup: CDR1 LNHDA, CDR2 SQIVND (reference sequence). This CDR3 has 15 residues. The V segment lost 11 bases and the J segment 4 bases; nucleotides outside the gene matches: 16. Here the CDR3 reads CARGSDRARITEAFF. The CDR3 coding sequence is TGTGCCCGAGGGTCAGACAGGGCCCGTATCACTGAAGCTTTCTTT.

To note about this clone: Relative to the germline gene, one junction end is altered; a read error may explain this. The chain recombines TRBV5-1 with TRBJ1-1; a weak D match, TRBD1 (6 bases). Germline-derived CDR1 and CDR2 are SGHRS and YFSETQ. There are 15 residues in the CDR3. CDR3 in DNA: TGCGCCAGCAGCTTGCTCGAGGGGGTGAAGACTGAAGCTTTCTTT. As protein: CASSLLEGVKTEAFF. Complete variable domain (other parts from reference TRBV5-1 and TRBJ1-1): KAGVTQTPRYLIKTRGQQVTLSCSPISGHRSVSWYQQTPGQGLQFLFEYFSETQRNKGNFPGRFSGRQFSNSRSEMNVSTLELGDSALYLCASSLLEGVKTEAFFGQGTRLTVV.

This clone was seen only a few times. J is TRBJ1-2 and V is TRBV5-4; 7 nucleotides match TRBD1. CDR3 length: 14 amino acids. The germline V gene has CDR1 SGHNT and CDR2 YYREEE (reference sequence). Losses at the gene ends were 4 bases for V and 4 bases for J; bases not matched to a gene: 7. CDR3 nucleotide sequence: TGTGCCAGCAGCCCGGGAGGGGGCGCCTATGGCTACACCTTC. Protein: CASSPGGGAYGYTF.

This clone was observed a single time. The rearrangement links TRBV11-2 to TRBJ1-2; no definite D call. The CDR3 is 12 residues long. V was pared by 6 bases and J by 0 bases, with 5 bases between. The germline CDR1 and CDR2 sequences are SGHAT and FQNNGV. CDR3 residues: CASSRANYGYTF. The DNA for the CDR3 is TGTGCCAGCAGTCGAGCTAACTATGGCTACACCTTC. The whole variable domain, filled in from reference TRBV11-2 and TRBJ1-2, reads EAGVAQSPRYKIIEKRQSVAFWCNPISGHATLYWYQQILGQGPKLLIQFQNNGVVDDSQLPKDRFSAERLKGVDSTLKIQPAKLEDSAVYLCASSRANYGYTFGSGTRLTVV.

The CDR3 DNA sequence: TGCGCCAGCAGCTTACGACAGGGCCTCTACGAGCAGTACTTC. Translating it yields CASSLRQGLYEQYF. The chain recombines TRBV5-1 with TRBJ2-7, with 7 bases that match TRBD1. The CDR3 length is 14 residues. V was pared by 2 bases and J by 3 bases, with 5 bases of the junction left unmatched. Germline V CDR1 and CDR2: SGHRS, YFSETQ.